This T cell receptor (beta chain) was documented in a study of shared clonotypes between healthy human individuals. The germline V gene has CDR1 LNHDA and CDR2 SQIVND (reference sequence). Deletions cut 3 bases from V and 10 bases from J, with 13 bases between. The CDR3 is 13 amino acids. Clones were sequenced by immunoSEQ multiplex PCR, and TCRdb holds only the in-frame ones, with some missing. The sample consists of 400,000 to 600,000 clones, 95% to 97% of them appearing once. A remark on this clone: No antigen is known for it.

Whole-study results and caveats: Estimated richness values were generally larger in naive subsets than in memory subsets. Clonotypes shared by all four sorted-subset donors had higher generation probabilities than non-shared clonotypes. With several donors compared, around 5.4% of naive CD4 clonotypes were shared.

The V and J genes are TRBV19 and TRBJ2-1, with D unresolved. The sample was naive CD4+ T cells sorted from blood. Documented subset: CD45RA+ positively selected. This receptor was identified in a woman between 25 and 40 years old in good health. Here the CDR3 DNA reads TGTGCCAGTAGTATTCGCCCGGAGATCGAGCAGTTCTTC. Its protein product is CASSIRPEIEQFF.